The rows below give T cell receptor beta chains drawn from one sample of a study of control samples from healthy donors and cancer patients. Here immunoSEQ multiplex PCR was the method, and the copy in TCRdb shows in-frame clones only, minus some. The sample yields over 150,000 clones, about 93% seen once. The source material was blood. These receptors all come from a man between 18 and 35 years old in good health. CDR3s leave out the opening cysteine and the closing phenylalanine or tryptophan. Fields, in order: D gene, J gene, V gene, CDR3 protein. A D gene is named only where the DNA matches it firmly.

>-|TRBJ1-1|TRBV7-9
ASTSGAGDTEAF
>-|TRBJ2-6|TRBV9
ASSPGGANVLT
>-|TRBJ1-2|TRBV5-1
ASSYRDGDYGYT
>-|TRBJ2-2|TRBV11-3
ASSLGSSANTGELF
>-|TRBJ1-1|TRBV2
ASSLGDTEAF
>TRBD1|TRBJ1-2|TRBV5-8
ASSDRGLLGYT
>-|TRBJ1-1|TRBV5-4
ASSRDSNTEAF
>TRBD1|TRBJ2-7|TRBV19
ASSQTDRGSEQY
>-|TRBJ2-7|TRBV28
ASSLKGLEQY
>-|TRBJ1-1|TRBV2
ASSEARRDTEAF
>TRBD1|TRBJ1-4|TRBV12-5
ASGRQGREEKLF
>TRBD2|TRBJ2-1|TRBV11-3
ASSLRLAGGQCSYNEQF
>-|TRBJ1-5|TRBV6-2/TRBV6-3
ASSYRNQPQH
>TRBD1|TRBJ1-5|TRBV6-6
ASTGGNRGGNQPQH
>-|TRBJ2-6|TRBV27
ASSLSSGANVLT
>TRBD1|TRBJ1-5|TRBV10-3
AISDTGGRGMGNQPQH
>-|TRBJ1-2|TRBV5-1
ASSNAGTDLGYT
>-|TRBJ2-7|TRBV7-2
ASSLEARIYEQY
>-|TRBJ2-2|TRBV2
ASSEGTGELF
>TRBD2|TRBJ2-7|TRBV20-1
SASSSGGFYEQY
>-|TRBJ2-7|TRBV18
ASSPSGGDEQY
>-|TRBJ2-4|TRBV6-5
ASTSGEPVDIQY
>TRBD1|TRBJ1-1|TRBV9
ASSAGDRPEAF
>-|TRBJ1-4|TRBV5-1
ASSQTGQNEKLF
>-|TRBJ1-2|TRBV4-1
ASSPPGVSYGYT
>TRBD1|TRBJ1-6|TRBV28
ASLRDRESPLH
>-|TRBJ2-7|TRBV6-5
ASCRLGSYEQY
>-|TRBJ1-2|TRBV30
AWTGNYGYT
>TRBD1|TRBJ1-5|TRBV10-3
AISDGDRGFGSNQPQH
>TRBD2|TRBJ2-6|TRBV5-6
ASRDELAAVFAGANVLT
>TRBD2|TRBJ2-1|TRBV5-1
ASSARGGGGYNEQF